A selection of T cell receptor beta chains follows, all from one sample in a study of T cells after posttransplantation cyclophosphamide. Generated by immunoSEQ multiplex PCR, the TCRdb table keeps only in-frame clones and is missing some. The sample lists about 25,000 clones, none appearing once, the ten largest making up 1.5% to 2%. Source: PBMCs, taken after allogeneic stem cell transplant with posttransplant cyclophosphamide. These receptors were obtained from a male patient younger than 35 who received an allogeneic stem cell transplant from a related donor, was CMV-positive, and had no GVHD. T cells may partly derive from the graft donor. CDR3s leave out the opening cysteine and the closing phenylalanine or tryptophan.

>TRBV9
ASSVVGGSSTGELF
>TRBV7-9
ASSPRQGLDTGELF
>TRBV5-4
ASSPRDRVKSPLH
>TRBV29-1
SARTSGKETQY
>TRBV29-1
SVRLAGVHAGEQF
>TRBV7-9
ASISGDRENGYT
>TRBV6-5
ASSDRQAGEKLF
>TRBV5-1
ASSFLAGVSDEQF
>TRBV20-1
SGQGQETQY
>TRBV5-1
ASSLAGGYQPQH
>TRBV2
ASSARLPGQGARGTQY
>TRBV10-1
ASSESGPAGELF
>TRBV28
ASSFQDRGSGANVLT
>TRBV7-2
ASSLSRQGWNSPLH
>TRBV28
ASSLLFRGRGSPLH
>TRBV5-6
ASSLVPRVYGYT
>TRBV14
ASSQGQGSSYEQY
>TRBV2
ASSVVTGVSDSEQY
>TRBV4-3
ASSQESRRDRGPNEQF
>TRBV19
ASRPRDRATYEQY
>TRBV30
AWSRGTTNTGELF
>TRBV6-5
ASRRAGQETQY
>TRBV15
ATSREPGLAVNTGELF
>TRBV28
ASSPHYEQY
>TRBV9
ASSVGAAPYNEQF
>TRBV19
ASSIGPGSTTQY
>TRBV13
ASSTGQGTDTQY
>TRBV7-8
ASSLQSGTGFYEQY
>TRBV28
ASSRGQFSGNTIY
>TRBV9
ASSPFSSAETQY